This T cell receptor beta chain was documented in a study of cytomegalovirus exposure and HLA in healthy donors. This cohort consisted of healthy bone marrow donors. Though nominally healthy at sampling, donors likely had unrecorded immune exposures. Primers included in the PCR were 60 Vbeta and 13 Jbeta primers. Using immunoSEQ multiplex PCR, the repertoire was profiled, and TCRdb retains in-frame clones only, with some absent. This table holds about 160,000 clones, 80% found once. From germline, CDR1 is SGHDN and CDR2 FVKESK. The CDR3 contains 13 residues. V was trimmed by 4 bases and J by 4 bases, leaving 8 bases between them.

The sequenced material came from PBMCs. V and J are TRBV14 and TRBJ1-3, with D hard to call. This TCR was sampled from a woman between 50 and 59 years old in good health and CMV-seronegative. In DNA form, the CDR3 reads TGTGCCAGCAGCCTGGCCTCGGGAAACACCATATATTTT. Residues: CASSLASGNTIYF.